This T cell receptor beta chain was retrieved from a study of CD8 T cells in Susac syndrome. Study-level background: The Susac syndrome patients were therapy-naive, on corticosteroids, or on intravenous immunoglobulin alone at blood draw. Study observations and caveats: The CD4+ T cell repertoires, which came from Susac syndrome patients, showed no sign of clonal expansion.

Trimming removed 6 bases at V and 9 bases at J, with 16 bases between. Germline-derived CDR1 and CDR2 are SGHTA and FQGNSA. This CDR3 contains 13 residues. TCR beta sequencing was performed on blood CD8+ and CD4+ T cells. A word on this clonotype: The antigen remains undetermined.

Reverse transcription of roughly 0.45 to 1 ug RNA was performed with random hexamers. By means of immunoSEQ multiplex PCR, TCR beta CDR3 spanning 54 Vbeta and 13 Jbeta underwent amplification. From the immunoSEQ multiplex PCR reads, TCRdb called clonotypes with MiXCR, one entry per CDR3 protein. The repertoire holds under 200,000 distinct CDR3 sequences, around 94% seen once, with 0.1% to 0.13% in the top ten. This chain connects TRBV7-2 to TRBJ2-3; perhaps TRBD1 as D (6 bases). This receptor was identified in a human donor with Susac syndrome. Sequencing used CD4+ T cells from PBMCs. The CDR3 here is CASSFDSGVTQYF. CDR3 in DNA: TGTGCCAGCAGTTTTGACTCAGGGGTAACGCAGTATTTT.